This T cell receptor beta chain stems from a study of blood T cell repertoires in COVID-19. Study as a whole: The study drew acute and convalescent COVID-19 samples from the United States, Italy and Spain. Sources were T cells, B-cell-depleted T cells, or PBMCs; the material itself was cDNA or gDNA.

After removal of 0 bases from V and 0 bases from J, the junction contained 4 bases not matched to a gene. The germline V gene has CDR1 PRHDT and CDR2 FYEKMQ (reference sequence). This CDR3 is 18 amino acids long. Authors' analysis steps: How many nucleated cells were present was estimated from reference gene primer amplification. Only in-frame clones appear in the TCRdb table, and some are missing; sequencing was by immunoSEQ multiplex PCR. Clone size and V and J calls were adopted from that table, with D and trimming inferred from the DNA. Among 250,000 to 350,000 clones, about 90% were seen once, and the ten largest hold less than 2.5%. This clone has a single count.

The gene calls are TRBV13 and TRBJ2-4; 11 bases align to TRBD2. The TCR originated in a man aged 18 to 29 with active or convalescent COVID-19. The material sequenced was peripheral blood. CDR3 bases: TGTGCCAGCAGCTTAGGACTAGCGGGAGAGGTAGCCAAAAACATTCAGTACTTC. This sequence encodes CASSLGLAGEVAKNIQYF.